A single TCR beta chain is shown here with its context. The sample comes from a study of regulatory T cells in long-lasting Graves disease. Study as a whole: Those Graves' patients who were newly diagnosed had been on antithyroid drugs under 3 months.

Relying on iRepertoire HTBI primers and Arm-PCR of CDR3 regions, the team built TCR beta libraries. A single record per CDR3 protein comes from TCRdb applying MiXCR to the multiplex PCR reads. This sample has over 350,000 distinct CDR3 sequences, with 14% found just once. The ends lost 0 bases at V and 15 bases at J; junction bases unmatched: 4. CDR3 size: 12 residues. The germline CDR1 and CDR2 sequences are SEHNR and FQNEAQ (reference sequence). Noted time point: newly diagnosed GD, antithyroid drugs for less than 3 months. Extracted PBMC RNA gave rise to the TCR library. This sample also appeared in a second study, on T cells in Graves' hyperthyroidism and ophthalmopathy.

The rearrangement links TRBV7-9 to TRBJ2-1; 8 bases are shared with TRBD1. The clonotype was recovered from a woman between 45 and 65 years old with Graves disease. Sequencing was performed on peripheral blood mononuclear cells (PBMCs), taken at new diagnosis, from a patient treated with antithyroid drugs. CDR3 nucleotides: TGTGCCAGCAGCTTAGCGGGACAGGCTACGTTCTTC. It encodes CASSLAGQATFF.